The TCR beta chain described here comes from a study of blood T cell repertoires in COVID-19. Background on the study: Sites in the United States, Italy and Spain provided acute and convalescent COVID-19 samples. Sources were T cells, B-cell-depleted T cells, or PBMCs; the material itself was cDNA or gDNA.

Authors' data handling: For nucleated cells, counts were estimated from reference gene primer amplification. This table comes from immunoSEQ multiplex PCR, and its TCRdb copy is limited to in-frame clones, with some not included. V, J and clone size are taken as reported in that table, and D and trimming were inferred from the DNA itself. The sample shows about 150,000 clones, about four fifths of them seen only once. Trimming removed 0 bases at V and 4 bases at J, with 6 bases between. Germline CDR1 reads ENHRY; CDR2 reads SYGVKD. The CDR3 sequence is 13 residues long. The specimen was peripheral blood. The chain carries TRBV10-3 and TRBJ1-2; D remains unclear. This receptor was obtained from a woman in her sixties or seventies with acute or convalescent COVID-19. CDR3 sequence reads: CAISESVRYGYTF. The CDR3 region has the DNA TGTGCCATCAGTGAGTCCGTTCGCTATGGCTACACCTTC.